This passage covers 18 T cell receptor beta chains from one sample sequenced in a study of immune evolution from preneoplasia to lung adenocarcinoma. Some clones are missing from TCRdb's copy, which holds only in-frame ones; the method was immunoSEQ multiplex PCR. This sample carries 30,000 to 45,000 clones, 65% to 75% of them seen once, and the ten largest clones take 5.5% to 7.5%. Sequenced material: FFPE invasive lung adenocarcinoma tissue. The receptor set was obtained from a person in their sixties with lung adenocarcinoma.

CDR3 bases: TGCGCCAGCAGCTTGCGCTATCACCTACTAGCGGGAGTAACAGATACGCAGTATTTT. Protein: CASSLRYHLLAGVTDTQYF. The chain employs TRBV5-1 and TRBJ2-3; 11 bases line up with TRBD2. V shed 1 base and J 3 bases; nucleotides not matched to a gene: 13. The CDR3 extends over 19 amino acids. Germline CDR1 is SGHRS and CDR2 is YFSETQ.

The J gene is TRBJ2-1, the V gene TRBV5-1, with D perhaps matching TRBD1 (6 bases). Germline-derived CDR1 and CDR2 are SGHRS and YFSETQ. Trimming took 4 bases from V and 5 from J, leaving 10 bases between them. The CDR3 extends over 13 amino acids. CDR3 in amino acids: CASSIGQNNEQFF. The CDR3 nucleotides read TGCGCCAGCAGCATAGGACAGAACAATGAGCAGTTCTTC. Filled out from reference TRBV5-1 and TRBJ2-1, the complete variable domain reads KAGVTQTPRYLIKTRGQQVTLSCSPISGHRSVSWYQQTPGQGLQFLFEYFSETQRNKGNFPGRFSGRQFSNSRSEMNVSTLELGDSALYLCASSIGQNNEQFFGPGTRLTVL.

CDR3 protein: CASSFFGQGANEQYF. The CDR3 bases are TGCGCCAGCAGCTTCTTCGGACAGGGGGCAAACGAGCAGTACTTC. The genes are TRBV5-1 and TRBJ2-7; TRBD1 matches at 11 bases. The germline V gene encodes CDR1 SGHRS and CDR2 YFSETQ. V was clipped by 2 bases and J by 5 bases; unmatched bases: 6. This CDR3 has 15 amino acids.

The chain has TRBV29-1 and TRBJ2-5, with 9 bases lining up with TRBD2. The last part of the DNA fits TRBJ2-7 better; the J call may be wrong. Germline V lookup: CDR1 SQVTM, CDR2 ANQGSEA. CDR3 size: 14 residues. The DNA of the CDR3 is TGCAGCGTAGCCACCCAACTAGCGGGTCGCGAGCAGTACTTC. Protein sequence: CSVATQLAGREQYF.

The gene calls are TRBV11-2 and TRBJ1-4; TRBD1 is a possible D gene (5 bases). Trimming cost V 3 bases and J 4 bases, with 12 bases left between them. This CDR3 is 15 amino acids long. Germline lookup yields CDR1 SGHAT and CDR2 FQNNGV. The DNA for the CDR3 is TGTGCCAGCAGCTTTCAGGGCAGGCATAATGAAAAACTGTTTTTT. Amino acid sequence: CASSFQGRHNEKLFF. The full variable domain, in which reference TRBV11-2 and TRBJ1-4 provide the parts outside the CDR3, is EAGVAQSPRYKIIEKRQSVAFWCNPISGHATLYWYQQILGQGPKLLIQFQNNGVVDDSQLPKDRFSAERLKGVDSTLKIQPAKLEDSAVYLCASSFQGRHNEKLFFGSGTQLSVL.

The genes are TRBV2 and TRBJ2-2; D call uncertain. CDR1 is SNHLY and CDR2 is FYNNEI in the germline V gene. V lost 3 bases and J 0 bases, leaving 11 bases between the germline ends. The CDR3 has 16 residues. In DNA form, the CDR3 reads TGTGCCAGCAGTGAGTGGGGATCCGCGAACACCGGGGAGCTGTTTTTT. Protein: CASSEWGSANTGELFF.

This sequence joins TRBV6-5 and TRBJ1-1; D gene ambiguous. With 11 bases removed from V and 6 bases from J, the gap between germline ends came to 13 bases. Germline loops: CDR1 MNHEY, CDR2 SVGAGI. The CDR3 spans 11 residues. The CDR3 spells CAGARGAEAFF. Written as DNA, the CDR3 is TGTGCCGGCGCTCGCGGGGCTGAAGCTTTCTTT.

This chain joins TRBV9 and TRBJ2-2; unclear D gene. Germline CDR1 reads SGDLS; CDR2 reads YYNGEE. V was clipped by 0 bases and J by 3 bases, with 3 bases between them. The CDR3 has 13 amino acids. The CDR3 region is CASSVVHTGELFF. For the CDR3, the DNA is TGTGCCAGCAGCGTAGTGCACACCGGGGAGCTGTTTTTT.

The rearrangement joins TRBV10-2 to TRBJ2-5; 8 positions agree with TRBD1. The CDR3 is 14 amino acids. J gave up 2 bases and V 4 bases, and 3 bases lay outside the gene matches. Per germline, CDR1 WSHSY and CDR2 SAAADI. CDR3 nucleotides: TGCGCCAGCAGTGTCAGGGGGCAGCAAGAGACCCAGTACTTC. It specifies CASSVRGQQETQYF.

The gene calls are TRBV5-4 and TRBJ1-2; 8 nucleotides agree with TRBD1. This CDR3 spans 16 amino acids. The V gene end was trimmed by 4 bases and the J gene end by 7 bases; junction bases not matched to a gene: 15. Germline lookup yields CDR1 SGHNT and CDR2 YYREEE (reference sequence). In DNA, the CDR3 is TGTGCCAGCAGCATGAACTCCCAGGGGGCGCGTGGTGGCTACACCTTC. Encoded protein: CASSMNSQGARGGYTF.

This chain uses TRBV2 with TRBJ1-5; the match to TRBD1 covers 8 bases. The CDR3 contains 15 residues. With 3 bases clipped from V and 7 bases from J, the junction kept 8 bases outside the gene matches. CDR1 is SNHLY and CDR2 is FYNNEI in the germline V gene. The CDR3 DNA reads TGTGCCAGCAGTGAGCGGACAGGGTGGGAGCAGCCCCAGCATTTT. Translating it yields CASSERTGWEQPQHF.

This sequence joins TRBV11-2 and TRBJ2-1; the match to TRBD2 covers 9 bases. This CDR3 has 16 amino acids. CDR1 SGHAT and CDR2 FQNNGV come from the germline V gene. V shed 0 bases, J shed 6 bases, and the junction held 6 bases outside the gene matches. CDR3 in DNA: TGTGCCAGCAGCTTAGATGGTGGGCGGGGGGGCAATGAGCAGTTCTTC. Its translation is CASSLDGGRGGNEQFF.

The chain uses TRBV5-4 and TRBJ2-7; TRBD1 aligns across 10 bases. Germline-derived CDR1 and CDR2 are SGHNT and YYREEE (reference sequence). V shed 3 bases and J 5 bases; nucleotides not matched to a gene: 8. The CDR3 extends over 15 amino acids. The CDR3 coding sequence is TGTGCCAGCAGCTCACCGGGACAGGGGATCAACGAGCAGTACTTC. Translation: CASSSPGQGINEQYF.

The gene calls are TRBV28 and TRBJ1-3; D unclear. Trimming left V 7 bases short and J 4 bases short, with 17 bases between. This CDR3 contains 15 residues. Germline assignment: CDR1 MDHEN and CDR2 SYDVKM. CDR3 loop: CASILDLKRGNTIYF. CDR3 DNA: TGTGCCAGCATTCTAGATCTCAAAAGGGGAAACACCATATATTTT.

J is TRBJ1-1 and V is TRBV28, with D hard to call. Germline CDR1 and CDR2: MDHEN and SYDVKM. The CDR3 contains 14 residues. V was pared by 4 bases and J by 7 bases, with 16 bases between. CDR3 sequence (DNA): TGTGCCAGCAGTTCCACCTGGGCGCGGCATGAAGCTTTCTTT. Amino acid sequence: CASSSTWARHEAFF.

The CDR3 protein is CASSVVPTGTYEQYF. CDR3 bases: TGTGCCAGCAGCGTAGTCCCTACAGGGACCTACGAGCAGTACTTC. The genes are TRBV9 and TRBJ2-7, with D possibly being TRBD1 (6 bases). The CDR3 runs 15 residues. Germline V CDR1 and CDR2: SGDLS, YYNGEE. Between the trimmed V and J ends, which lost 0 bases and 2 bases, there was a span of 12 bases.

In DNA form, the CDR3 reads TGCGCCAGCAGCTTGGCACCGGAGGGGCTGCACGAGCAGTACTTC. Translating gives CASSLAPEGLHEQYF. This sequence joins TRBV5-1 and TRBJ2-7, with D possibly being TRBD2 (6 bases). The CDR3 runs 15 residues. With 0 bases removed from V and 5 bases from J, the gap between germline ends came to 15 bases. The germline V gene encodes CDR1 SGHRS and CDR2 YFSETQ.

This clone was counted a few times. The chain joins TRBV7-2 to TRBJ2-1; either TRBD1 or TRBD2 may supply D (5 bases each). The CDR3 covers 17 residues. The germline CDR1 and CDR2 sequences are SGHTA and FQGNSA. V was trimmed by 3 bases and J by 5 bases, leaving 20 bases between them. The CDR3: CASSLGERRFRNNEQFF. The CDR3 bases are TGTGCCAGCAGCTTGGGGGAAAGGCGTTTTCGAAACAATGAGCAGTTCTTC.